Below, one TCR beta chain is given with its context. What it binds is not known. Germline-derived CDR1 and CDR2 are SGHRS and YFSETQ. V gave up 4 bases and J gave up 0 bases; unmatched junction bases: 6. The CDR3 has 15 residues. This sample stems from a study of cytomegalovirus exposure and HLA in healthy donors. Whole-study results and caveats: Later on, a genetic analysis was performed. It linked a missense variant in DCLRE1C with V- and J-gene trimming of TCR beta. The dataset shows that most TCR sequences were rare, while some public TCRs occurred in many donors.

The study ran its PCR with 60 Vbeta and 13 Jbeta primers. Repertoires were generated with immunoSEQ multiplex PCR, while TCRdb's copy carries only in-frame clones and drops some. The sample shows over 150,000 clones, roughly 70% of them seen only once. Sequenced: PBMCs. The receptor was derived from a woman between 18 and 29 years old in good health and CMV-seropositive. J is TRBJ1-1 and V is TRBV5-1, with 7 nucleotides matching TRBD1. CDR3 nucleotides: TGCGCCAGCAGCCTTCGACAGGGTATGAACACTGAAGCTTTCTTT. It yields the protein CASSLRQGMNTEAFF.